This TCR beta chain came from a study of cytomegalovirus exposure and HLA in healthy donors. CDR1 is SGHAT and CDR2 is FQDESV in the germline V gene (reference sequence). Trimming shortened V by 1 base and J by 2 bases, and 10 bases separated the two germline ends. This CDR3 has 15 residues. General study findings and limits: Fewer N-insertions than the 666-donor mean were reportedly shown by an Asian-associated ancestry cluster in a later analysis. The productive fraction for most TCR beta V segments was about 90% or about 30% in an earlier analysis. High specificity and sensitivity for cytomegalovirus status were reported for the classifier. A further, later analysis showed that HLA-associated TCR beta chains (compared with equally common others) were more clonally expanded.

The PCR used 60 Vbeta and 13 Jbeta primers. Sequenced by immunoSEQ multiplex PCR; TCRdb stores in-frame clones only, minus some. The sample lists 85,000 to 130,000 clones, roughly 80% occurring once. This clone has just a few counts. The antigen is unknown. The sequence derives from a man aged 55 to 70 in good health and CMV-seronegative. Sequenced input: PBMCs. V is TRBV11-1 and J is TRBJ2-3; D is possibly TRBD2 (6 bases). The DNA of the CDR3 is TGTGCCAGCAGCTTAGGAGGACTATTCACAGATACGCAGTATTTT. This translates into CASSLGGLFTDTQYF.